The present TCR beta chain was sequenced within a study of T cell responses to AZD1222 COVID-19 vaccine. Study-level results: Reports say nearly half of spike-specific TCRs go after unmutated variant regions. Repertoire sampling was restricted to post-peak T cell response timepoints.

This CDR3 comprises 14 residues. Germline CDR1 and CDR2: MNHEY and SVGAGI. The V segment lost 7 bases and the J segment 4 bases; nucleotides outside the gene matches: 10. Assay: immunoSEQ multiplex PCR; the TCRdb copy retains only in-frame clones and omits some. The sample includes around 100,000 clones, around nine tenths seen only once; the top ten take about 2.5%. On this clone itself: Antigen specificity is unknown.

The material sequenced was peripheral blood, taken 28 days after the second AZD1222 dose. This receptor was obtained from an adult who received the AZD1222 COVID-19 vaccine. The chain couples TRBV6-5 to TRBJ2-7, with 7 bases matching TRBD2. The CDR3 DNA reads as TGTGCCAGCAAGCTAGGCGGGAGTTCTTACGAGCAGTACTTC. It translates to CASKLGGSSYEQYF.